This T cell receptor (beta chain) was documented in a study of neurological immune-mediated disorders. Time point in this sample: longitudinal time-point 1 (baseline). TCRdb re-analysed the 5' RACE reads in MiXCR, keeping a single row per CDR3 protein. The repertoire holds some 54,000 distinct CDR3 sequences, with roughly 10% as singletons. This clonotype came up many times. Germline values: CDR1 SGHRS, CDR2 YFSETQ. Deletions cut 0 bases from V and 5 bases from J, with 9 bases between. This CDR3 is built from 13 residues. The source is a male donor with HTLV-1-associated myelopathy (HAM/TSP). J is TRBJ2-7 and V is TRBV5-1; D unclear. Specimen: PBMCs. CDR3 sequence: CASSLAGVHEQYF. CDR3 DNA: TGCGCCAGCAGCTTGGCTGGGGTCCACGAGCAGTACTTC.